This T cell receptor (beta chain) was obtained from a study of neurological immune-mediated disorders (dated by TCRdb to the late 2010s). Turning to the overall study: The study compared peripheral blood TCR-beta repertoires of HTLV-I-associated myelopathy (HAM/TSP) patients, multiple sclerosis patients and healthy controls using UMI-based sequencing. Alongside PBMC samples, the set of about 97 TCR-beta libraries contained longitudinal samples, technical triplicates, and paired CD4+ and CD8+ T-cell subsets that had been sorted. The cohort included about 66 subjects: about 15 with HAM/TSP, about 34 with multiple sclerosis, and approximately 20 healthy controls.

Germline trimming: 1 base from V, 8 bases from J; junction bases outside gene matches: 16. Counted from cysteine to phenylalanine, this CDR3 has 18 amino acids. Solely the CDR3 DNA is kept, with 54 bases framed from the first base. CDR1 and CDR2, looked up from the germline V gene, are MDHEN and SYDVKM. Blood bank volunteers in Maryland, USA served as the healthy controls. TCR libraries for sorted subsets were made from roughly 1 million sorted CD4+ or CD8+ T cells. PBMCs were separated from peripheral blood using Ficoll-Hypaque density gradient centrifugation and then cryopreserved in liquid nitrogen. Paired sorted CD4+ and CD8+ subsets came from healthy controls, HAM/TSP patients and MS patients. cDNA was synthesized by template-switch 5'RACE using a primer carrying a 10-nucleotide random unique molecular identifier by which each TCR transcript was tagged. Every sequencing run yielded over 160 million TCR-beta sequences covering 15-18 subjects. The RNeasy kit was used for extraction of total RNA. The KAPA Real-time Library Amplification kit was used to amplify TCR-beta VDJ regions with primers targeting the TCR constant region and the 5'RACE anchor. A first PCR added sample indexes and Illumina adaptors, after which a second PCR increased the library yield. After Ampure bead purification, the roughly 650 bp TCR product was size-selected on a 2% E-gel SizeSelection system. Before pooling, libraries had their quality checked on a Bioanalyzer, their concentration measured with Qubit, and their quantity determined with the Kapa Library Quantification kit. An Illumina HiSeq 2500 sequenced the libraries paired-end 2 x 150 bp. To increase sequence diversity, about 24-32% phiX was spiked into each library pool. The original pipeline was this. The UMI-based MiGEC pipeline processed quality-filtered reads and removed over 75% of raw TCR sequences during error correction. IMGT germline references were used for alignment of VDJ genes, and clonotypes were defined by a unique CDR3 amino acid sequence together with V-J genes. VDJtools evaluated clonal expansion, Shannon diversity and CDR3 relatedness (CalcPairwiseDistances, ClusterSamples); CLCbio workbench built phylogenetic trees. Clones with at least 8 unique UMIs were defined as expanded, with this threshold being based on coefficient-of-variation modelling across technical triplicates. TCRdb reran the public reads through fastp at Q25 and MiXCR, keeping productive beta chains. Records with the same CDR3 protein are collapsed into one entry carrying the most frequent genes and DNA. Here the V and J calls rest on TCRdb's processing, not on the authors' analysis. The sample table holds more than 35,000 distinct CDR3 sequences, of which roughly 6% were seen once. The ten largest clonotypes hold about 0.57% of the sample.

Paper-wide results and their limitations: Expanded clones from different subjects shared no identical CDR3 amino acid sequences, which suggests that TCR-beta repertoires were private in all groups. TCR clonal expansion was greatest in HAM/TSP patients and smallest in MS patients, who ranked below even healthy controls.

This clonotype counts as medium-sized (0.01 to 0.1%). There is no known antigen for this receptor. No qualities accompany the bases; no much larger clone lies one base away. Source material: CD4+ T cells from blood. Here the chain combines TRBV28 and TRBJ2-1; TRBD2 aligns with 8 central bases. The source is a woman between 40 and 50 years old in good health. The DNA sequence follows: TGTGCCAGCAGTTTATCTCAGGGACTAGGGAGCATCGCATATGAGCAGTTCTTC. Translated, this gives CASSLSQGLGSIAYEQFF.